This T cell receptor (beta chain) was captured by sequencing in a study of cytomegalovirus exposure and HLA in healthy donors. Germline V gene lookup returns CDR1 KGHSH and CDR2 LQKENI. The CDR3 consists of 16 residues. The junction had 13 bases not matched to a gene; V was cut back by 9 bases and J by 1 base. Primers for the PCR totalled 60 Vbeta and 13 Jbeta. TCRdb's table, derived via immunoSEQ multiplex PCR, lists solely in-frame clones and lacks some. The repertoire shows over 100,000 clones; the top ten hold roughly 3.6%. The study, taken as a whole, reports: Highest at DRB1 and lowest at HLA-C, TCR association rates differed among HLA loci in a later analysis. A later analysis linked a missense variant in DCLRE1C to the trimming of TCR beta V and J genes. Roughly uniform depth of sequencing across donors was assumed in presence/absence analyses. TCR sequences were mostly rare, though some public TCRs occurred in many donors.

Concerning this clone itself: The antigen is undetermined.

This clonotype originated in a man between 25 and 39 years old in good health and CMV-seronegative. Sequencing was done on a sample of PBMCs. This chain joins TRBV18 and TRBJ1-1; 8 bases fit TRBD1. CDR3 region: CASFDRRGQGNTEAFF. The CDR3 bases are TGTGCCAGTTTTGACCGGCGCGGACAGGGGAACACTGAAGCTTTCTTT.